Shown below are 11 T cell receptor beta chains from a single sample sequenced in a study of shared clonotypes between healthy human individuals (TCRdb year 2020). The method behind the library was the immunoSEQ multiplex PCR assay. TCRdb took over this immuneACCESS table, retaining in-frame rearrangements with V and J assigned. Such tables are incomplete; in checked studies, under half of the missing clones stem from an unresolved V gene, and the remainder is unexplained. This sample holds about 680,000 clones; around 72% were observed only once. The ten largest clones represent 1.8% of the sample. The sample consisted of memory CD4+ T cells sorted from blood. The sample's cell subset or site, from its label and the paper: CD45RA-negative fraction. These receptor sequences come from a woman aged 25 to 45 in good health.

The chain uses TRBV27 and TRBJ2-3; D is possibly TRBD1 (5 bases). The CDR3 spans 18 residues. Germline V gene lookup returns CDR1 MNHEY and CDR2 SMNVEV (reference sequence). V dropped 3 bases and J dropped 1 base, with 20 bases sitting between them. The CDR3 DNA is TGTGCCAGCAGTTTTAGTCTCTGGACAAGATCGGGCACAGATACGCAGTATTTT. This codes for CASSFSLWTRSGTDTQYF.

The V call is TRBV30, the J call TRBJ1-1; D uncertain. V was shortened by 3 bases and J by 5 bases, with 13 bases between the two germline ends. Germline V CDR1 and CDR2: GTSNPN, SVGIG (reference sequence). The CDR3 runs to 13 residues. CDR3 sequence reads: CAWSQNGGTEAFF. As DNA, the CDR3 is TGTGCCTGGAGCCAGAACGGAGGGACTGAAGCTTTCTTT. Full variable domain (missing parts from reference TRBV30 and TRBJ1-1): SQTIHQWPATLVQPVGSPLSLECTVEGTSNPNLYWYRQAAGRGLQLLFYSVGIGQISSEVPQNLSASRPQDRQFILSSKKLLLSDSGFYLCAWSQNGGTEAFFGQGTRLTVV.

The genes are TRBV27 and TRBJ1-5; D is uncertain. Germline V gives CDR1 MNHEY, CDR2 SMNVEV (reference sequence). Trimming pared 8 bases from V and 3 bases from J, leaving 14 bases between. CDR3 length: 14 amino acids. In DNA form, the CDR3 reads TGTGCCAGCTCCCTGTCCACCAACAATCAGCCCCAGCATTTT. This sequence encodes CASSLSTNNQPQHF.

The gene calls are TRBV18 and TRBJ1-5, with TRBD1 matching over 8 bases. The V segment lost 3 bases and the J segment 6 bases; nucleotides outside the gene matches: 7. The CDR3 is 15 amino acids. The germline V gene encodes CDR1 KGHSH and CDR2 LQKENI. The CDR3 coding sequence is TGTGCCAGCTCACCCGTGACAGGGGAACGTCAGCCCCAGCATTTT. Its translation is CASSPVTGERQPQHF.

In nucleotides, the CDR3 is TGTGCCAGCAGCTTAGATCAGGGGTACTATGGCTACACCTTC. Translation gives CASSLDQGYYGYTF. The chain links TRBV11-2 to TRBJ1-2, with a tentative D call TRBD1 (6 bases). Germline V gene data show CDR1 as SGHAT and CDR2 as FQNNGV. Between the trimmed V and J ends, which lost 0 bases and 3 bases, there was a span of 8 bases. There are 14 residues in the CDR3.

The CDR3 loop reads CASSLLGDSEKLFF. Written as DNA, the CDR3 is TGTGCCAGCAGCCTGCTCGGTGACAGTGAAAAACTGTTTTTT. The genes are TRBV7-9 and TRBJ1-4; a possible D gene is TRBD1 (5 bases). The CDR3 extends over 14 amino acids. V shed 5 bases and J shed 7 bases, with 14 bases lying between them. The germline V gene encodes CDR1 SEHNR and CDR2 FQNEAQ (reference sequence).

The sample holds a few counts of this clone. For the CDR3, the DNA is TGTGCCAGCTCACCACCCGGACGGGAGCAGTACGAGCAGTACTTC. Translating it yields CASSPPGREQYEQYF. The genes are TRBV18 and TRBJ2-7; TRBD2 might be the D (6 bases). Germline CDR1 is KGHSH and CDR2 is LQKENI. The germline V and J ends were trimmed by 0 bases and 4 bases, with 13 bases remaining between them. The CDR3 is made up of 15 amino acids.

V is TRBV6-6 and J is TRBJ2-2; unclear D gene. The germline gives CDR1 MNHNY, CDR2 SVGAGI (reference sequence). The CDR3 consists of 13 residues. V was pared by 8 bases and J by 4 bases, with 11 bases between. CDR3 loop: CASVGDTTGELFF. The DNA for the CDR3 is TGTGCCAGCGTTGGGGATACCACCGGGGAGCTGTTTTTT.

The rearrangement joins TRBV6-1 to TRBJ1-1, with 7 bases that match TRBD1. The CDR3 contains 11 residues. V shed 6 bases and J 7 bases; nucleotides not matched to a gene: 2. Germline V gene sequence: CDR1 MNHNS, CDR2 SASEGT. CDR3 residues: CASRTGIEAFF. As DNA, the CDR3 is TGTGCCAGCAGGACAGGGATTGAAGCTTTCTTT.

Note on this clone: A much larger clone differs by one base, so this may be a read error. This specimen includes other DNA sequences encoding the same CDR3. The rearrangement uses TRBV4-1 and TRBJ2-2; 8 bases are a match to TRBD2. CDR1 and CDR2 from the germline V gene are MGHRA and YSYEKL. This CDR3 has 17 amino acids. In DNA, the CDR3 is TGCGCCAGCAGCCAAGAACCAGCGGGAGCGGCCACCGGGGAACTGTTTTTT. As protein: CASSQEPAGAATGELFF.

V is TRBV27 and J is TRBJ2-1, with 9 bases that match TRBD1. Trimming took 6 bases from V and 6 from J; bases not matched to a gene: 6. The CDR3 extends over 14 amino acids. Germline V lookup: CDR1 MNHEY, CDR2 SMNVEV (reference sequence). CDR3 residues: CASRGTGWFNEQFF. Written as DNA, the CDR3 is TGTGCCAGCAGAGGGACAGGGTGGTTCAATGAGCAGTTCTTC.